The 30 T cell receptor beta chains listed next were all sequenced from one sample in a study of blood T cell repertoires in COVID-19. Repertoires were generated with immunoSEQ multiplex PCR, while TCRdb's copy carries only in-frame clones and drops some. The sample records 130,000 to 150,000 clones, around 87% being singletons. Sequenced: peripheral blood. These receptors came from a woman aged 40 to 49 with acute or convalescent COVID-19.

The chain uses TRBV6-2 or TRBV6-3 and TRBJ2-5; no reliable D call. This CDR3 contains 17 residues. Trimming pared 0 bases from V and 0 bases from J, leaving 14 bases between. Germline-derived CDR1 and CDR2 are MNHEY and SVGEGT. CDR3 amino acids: CASSYSAARGDQETQYF. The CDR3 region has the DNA TGTGCCAGCAGTTACTCCGCGGCCCGAGGCGACCAAGAGACCCAGTACTTC.

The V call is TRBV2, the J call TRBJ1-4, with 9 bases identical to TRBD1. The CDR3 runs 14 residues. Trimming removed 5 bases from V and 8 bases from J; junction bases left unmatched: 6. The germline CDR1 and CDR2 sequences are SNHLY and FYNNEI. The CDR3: CASSQGQGFEKLFF. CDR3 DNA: TGTGCCAGCAGTCAGGGACAGGGTTTCGAAAAACTGTTTTTT.

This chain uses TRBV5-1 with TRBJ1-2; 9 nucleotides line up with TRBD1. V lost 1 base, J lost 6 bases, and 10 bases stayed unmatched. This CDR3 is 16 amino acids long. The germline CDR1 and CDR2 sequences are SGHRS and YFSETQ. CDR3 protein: CASSLSPLRQGDGYTF. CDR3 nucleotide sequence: TGCGCCAGCAGCTTGTCCCCCCTTCGACAGGGGGATGGCTACACCTTC. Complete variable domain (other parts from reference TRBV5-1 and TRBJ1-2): KAGVTQTPRYLIKTRGQQVTLSCSPISGHRSVSWYQQTPGQGLQFLFEYFSETQRNKGNFPGRFSGRQFSNSRSEMNVSTLELGDSALYLCASSLSPLRQGDGYTFGSGTRLTVV.

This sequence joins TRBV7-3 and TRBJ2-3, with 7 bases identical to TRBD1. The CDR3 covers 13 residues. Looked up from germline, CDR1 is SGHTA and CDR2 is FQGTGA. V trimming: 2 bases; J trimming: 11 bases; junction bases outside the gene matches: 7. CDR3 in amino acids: CASSLHDRALQYF. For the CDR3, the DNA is TGTGCCAGCAGCTTACACGACAGGGCGTTGCAGTATTTT.

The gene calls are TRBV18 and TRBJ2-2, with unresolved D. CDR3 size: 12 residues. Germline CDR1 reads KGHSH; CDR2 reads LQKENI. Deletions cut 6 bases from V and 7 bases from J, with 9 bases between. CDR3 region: CASSRTNGELFF. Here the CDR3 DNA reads TGTGCCAGCTCCCGAACAAACGGGGAGCTGTTTTTT.

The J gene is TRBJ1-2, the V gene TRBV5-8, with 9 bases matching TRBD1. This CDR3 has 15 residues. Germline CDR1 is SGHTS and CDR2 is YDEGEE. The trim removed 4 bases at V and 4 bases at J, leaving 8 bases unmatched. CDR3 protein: CASSLSGTGPYGYTF. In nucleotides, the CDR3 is TGTGCCAGCAGCCTTTCCGGGACAGGGCCCTATGGCTACACCTTC.

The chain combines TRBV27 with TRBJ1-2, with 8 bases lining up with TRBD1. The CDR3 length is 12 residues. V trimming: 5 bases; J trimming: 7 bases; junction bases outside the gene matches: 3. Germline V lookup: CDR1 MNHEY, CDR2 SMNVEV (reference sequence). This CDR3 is CASSKQGVGYTF. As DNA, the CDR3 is TGTGCCAGCAGTAAACAGGGGGTTGGCTACACCTTC.

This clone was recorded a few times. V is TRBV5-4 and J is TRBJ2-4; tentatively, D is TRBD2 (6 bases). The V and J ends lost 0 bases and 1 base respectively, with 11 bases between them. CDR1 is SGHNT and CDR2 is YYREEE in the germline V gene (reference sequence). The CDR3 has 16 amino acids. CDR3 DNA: TGTGCCAGCAGCTTGGGGGGGGATCGGGCCAAAAACATTCAGTACTTC. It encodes CASSLGGDRAKNIQYF.

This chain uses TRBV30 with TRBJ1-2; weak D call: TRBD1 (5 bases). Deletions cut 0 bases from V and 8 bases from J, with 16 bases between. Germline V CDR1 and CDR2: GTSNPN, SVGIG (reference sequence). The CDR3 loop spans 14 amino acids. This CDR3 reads CAWSVSLGGFGYTF. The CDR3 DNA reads TGTGCCTGGAGTGTAAGCCTGGGGGGGTTCGGCTACACCTTC.

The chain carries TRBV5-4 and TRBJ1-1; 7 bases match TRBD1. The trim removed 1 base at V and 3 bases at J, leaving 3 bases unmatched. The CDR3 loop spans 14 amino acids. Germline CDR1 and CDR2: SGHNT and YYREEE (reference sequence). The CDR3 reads CASSLRQGDTEAFF. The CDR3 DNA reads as TGTGCCAGCAGCTTGAGACAGGGTGACACTGAAGCTTTCTTT.

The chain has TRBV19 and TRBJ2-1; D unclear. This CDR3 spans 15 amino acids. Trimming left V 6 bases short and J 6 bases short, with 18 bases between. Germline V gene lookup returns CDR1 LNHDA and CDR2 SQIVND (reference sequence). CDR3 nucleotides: TGTGCCAGTAGGACCGAGAGGCTAGGTGTCAATGAGCAGTTCTTC. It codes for CASRTERLGVNEQFF. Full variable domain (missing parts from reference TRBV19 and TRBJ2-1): DGGITQSPKYLFRKEGQNVTLSCEQNLNHDAMYWYRQDPGQGLRLIYYSQIVNDFQKGDIAEGYSVSREKKESFPLTVTSAQKNPTAFYLCASRTERLGVNEQFFGPGTRLTVL.

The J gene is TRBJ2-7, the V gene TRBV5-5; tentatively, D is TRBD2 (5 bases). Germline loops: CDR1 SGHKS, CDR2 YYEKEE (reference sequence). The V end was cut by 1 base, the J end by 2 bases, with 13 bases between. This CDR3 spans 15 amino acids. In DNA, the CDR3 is TGTGCCAGCAGCTTGACCGGGATCCTACCCTACGAGCAGTACTTC. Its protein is CASSLTGILPYEQYF.

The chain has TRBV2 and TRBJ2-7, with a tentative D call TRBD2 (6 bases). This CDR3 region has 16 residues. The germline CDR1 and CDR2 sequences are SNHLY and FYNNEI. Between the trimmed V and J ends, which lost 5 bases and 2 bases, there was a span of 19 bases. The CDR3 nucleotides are TGTGCCAGCAGTCCCGAGGATAGCGGAACCCCCTACGAGCAGTACTTC. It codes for CASSPEDSGTPYEQYF.

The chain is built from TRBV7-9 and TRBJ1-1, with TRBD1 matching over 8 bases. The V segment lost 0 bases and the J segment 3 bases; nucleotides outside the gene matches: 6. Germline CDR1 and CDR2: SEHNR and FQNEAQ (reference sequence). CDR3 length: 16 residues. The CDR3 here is CASSLARTGLDTEAFF. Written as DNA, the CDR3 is TGTGCCAGCAGCTTAGCCCGGACAGGGCTCGACACTGAAGCTTTCTTT.

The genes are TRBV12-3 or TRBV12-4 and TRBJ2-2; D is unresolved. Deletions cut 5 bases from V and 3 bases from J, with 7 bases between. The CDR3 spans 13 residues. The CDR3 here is CASSPFDTGELFF. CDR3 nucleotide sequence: TGTGCCAGCAGTCCTTTTGACACCGGGGAGCTGTTTTTT.

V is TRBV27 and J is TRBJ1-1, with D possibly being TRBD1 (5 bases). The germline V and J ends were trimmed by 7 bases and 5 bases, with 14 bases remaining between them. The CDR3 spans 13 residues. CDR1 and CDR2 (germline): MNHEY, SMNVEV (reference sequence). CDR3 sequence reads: CASTPSGGTEAFF. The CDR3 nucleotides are TGTGCCAGCACTCCATCCGGGGGAACTGAAGCTTTCTTT.

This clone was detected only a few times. DNA for the CDR3: TGCGCCAGCAGCTCCGAACCAGGGACTAGCGGGGTTGAGACCCAGTACTTC. Protein product: CASSSEPGTSGVETQYF. The chain joins TRBV5-1 to TRBJ2-5; 13 bases are a match to TRBD2. This CDR3 comprises 17 residues. The germline CDR1 and CDR2 sequences are SGHRS and YFSETQ. J lost 5 bases, V lost 3 bases, and 10 bases had no gene match.

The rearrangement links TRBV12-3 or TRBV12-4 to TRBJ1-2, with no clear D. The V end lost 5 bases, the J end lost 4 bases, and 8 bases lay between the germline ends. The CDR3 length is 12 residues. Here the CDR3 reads CASSPGFYGYTF. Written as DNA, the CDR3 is TGTGCCAGCAGTCCGGGATTCTATGGCTACACCTTC.

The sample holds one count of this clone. CDR3 in DNA: TGTGCCAGCGGGGCACGTGGGGGCTACACCTTC. Residues: CASGARGGYTF. V is TRBV2 and J is TRBJ1-2, with D maybe TRBD1 (5 bases). The germline gives CDR1 SNHLY, CDR2 FYNNEI. V shed 8 bases and J shed 8 bases, with 12 bases lying between them. The CDR3 consists of 11 residues.

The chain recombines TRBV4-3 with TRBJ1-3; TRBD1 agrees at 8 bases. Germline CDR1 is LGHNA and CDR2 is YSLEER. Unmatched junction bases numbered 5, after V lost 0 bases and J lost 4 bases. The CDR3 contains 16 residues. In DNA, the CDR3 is TGCGCCAGCAGCCAAGATCTGGCAGGGGGCGGAAACACCATATATTTT. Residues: CASSQDLAGGGNTIYF.

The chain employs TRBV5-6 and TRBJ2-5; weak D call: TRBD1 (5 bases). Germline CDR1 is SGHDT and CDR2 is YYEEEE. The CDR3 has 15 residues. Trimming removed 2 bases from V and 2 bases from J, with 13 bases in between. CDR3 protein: CASSFNGAGQETQYF. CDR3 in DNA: TGTGCCAGCAGCTTTAATGGGGCAGGGCAAGAGACCCAGTACTTC.

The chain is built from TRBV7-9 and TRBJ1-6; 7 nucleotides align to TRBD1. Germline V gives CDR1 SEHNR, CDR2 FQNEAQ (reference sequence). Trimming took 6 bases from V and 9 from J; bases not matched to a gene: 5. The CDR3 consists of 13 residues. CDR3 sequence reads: CASRRDSFSPLHF. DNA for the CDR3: TGTGCCAGCAGACGGGACAGTTTTTCACCCCTCCACTTT.

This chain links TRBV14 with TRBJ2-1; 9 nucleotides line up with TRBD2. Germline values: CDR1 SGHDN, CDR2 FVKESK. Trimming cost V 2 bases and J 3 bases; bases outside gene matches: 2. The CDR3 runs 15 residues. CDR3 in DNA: TGTGCCAGCAGCCAACTAGCGGGAAACTACAATGAGCAGTTCTTC. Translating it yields CASSQLAGNYNEQFF.

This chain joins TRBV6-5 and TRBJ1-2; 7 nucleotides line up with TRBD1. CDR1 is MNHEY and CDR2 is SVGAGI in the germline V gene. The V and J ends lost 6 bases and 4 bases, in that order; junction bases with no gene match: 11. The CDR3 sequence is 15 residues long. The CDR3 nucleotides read TGTGCCAGCAGCCCCGCCCTGACAGGGAGCTATGGCTACACCTTC. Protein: CASSPALTGSYGYTF.

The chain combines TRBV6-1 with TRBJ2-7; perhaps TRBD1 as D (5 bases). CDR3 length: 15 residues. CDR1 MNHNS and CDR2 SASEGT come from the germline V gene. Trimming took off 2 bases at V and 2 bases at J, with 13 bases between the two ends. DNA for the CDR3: TGTGCCAGCAGTGAACCCGCACAGGTTACCTACGAGCAGTACTTC. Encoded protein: CASSEPAQVTYEQYF.

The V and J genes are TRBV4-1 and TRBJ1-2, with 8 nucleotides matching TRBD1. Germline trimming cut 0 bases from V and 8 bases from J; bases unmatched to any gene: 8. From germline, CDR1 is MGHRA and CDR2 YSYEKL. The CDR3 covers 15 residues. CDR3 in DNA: TGCGCCAGCAGCCAAGATCTCACAGGGGGAGGAGGCTACACCTTC. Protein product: CASSQDLTGGGGYTF.

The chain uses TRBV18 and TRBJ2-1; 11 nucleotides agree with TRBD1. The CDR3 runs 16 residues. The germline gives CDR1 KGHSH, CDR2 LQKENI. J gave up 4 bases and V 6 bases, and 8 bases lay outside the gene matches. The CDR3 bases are TGTGCCAGCTCGGCTGCCGGGACAGGGGGATACAATGAGCAGTTCTTC. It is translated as CASSAAGTGGYNEQFF.

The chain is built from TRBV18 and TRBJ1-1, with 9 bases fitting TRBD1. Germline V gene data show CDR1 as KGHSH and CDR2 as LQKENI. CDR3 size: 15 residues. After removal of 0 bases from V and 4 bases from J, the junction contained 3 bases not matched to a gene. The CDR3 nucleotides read TGTGCCAGCTCACCACCGGGACAGGGTGGCACTGAAGCTTTCTTT. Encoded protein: CASSPPGQGGTEAFF.

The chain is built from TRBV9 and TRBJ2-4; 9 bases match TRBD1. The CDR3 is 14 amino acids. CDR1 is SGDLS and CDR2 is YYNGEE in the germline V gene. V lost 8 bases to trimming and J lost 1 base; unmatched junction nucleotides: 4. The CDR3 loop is CASAGQGAKNIQYF. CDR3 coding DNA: TGTGCCAGTGCAGGACAGGGGGCCAAAAACATTCAGTACTTC. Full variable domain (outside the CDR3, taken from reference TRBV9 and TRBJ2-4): DSGVTQTPKHLITATGQRVTLRCSPRSGDLSVYWYQQSLDQGLQFLIQYYNGEERAKGNILERFSAQQFPDLHSELNLSSLELGDSALYFCASAGQGAKNIQYFGAGTRLSVL.

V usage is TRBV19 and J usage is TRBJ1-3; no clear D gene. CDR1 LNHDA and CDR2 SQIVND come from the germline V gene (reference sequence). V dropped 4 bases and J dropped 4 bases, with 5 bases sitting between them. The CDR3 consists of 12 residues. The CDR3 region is CASSTQGNTIYF. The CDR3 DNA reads TGTGCCAGTAGTACACAGGGAAACACCATATATTTT.